This T cell receptor beta chain came from a study of T cell clonotyping in hematopoietic cell transplantation. As to time point: recipient sample about 28 days before transplant, after cytoreduction. Germline CDR1 is GTSNPN and CDR2 is SVGIG (reference sequence). V dropped 4 bases and J dropped 8 bases, with 20 bases sitting between them. There are 14 residues in the CDR3. Libraries were prepared by immunoSEQ multiplex PCR; TCRdb keeps only in-frame clonotypes and omits some of them. The sample contains about 29,000 clones, about 80% of which appear only once. The J gene is TRBJ1-2, the V gene TRBV30; no clear D. This specimen consisted of peripheral blood mononuclear cells, obtained before stem cell transplant. The TCR comes from a woman in her thirties with chronic myeloid leukemia. Some clones in this sample may be carry-over from other donors' samples. The CDR3 coding sequence is TGTGCCTGGAAGGGCTCGTACCCTGATCGGGGCTACACCTTC. Protein product: CAWKGSYPDRGYTF.